The 17 T cell receptor beta chains reported below all come from one sample, sequenced in a study of T cell responses to AZD1222 COVID-19 vaccine. The assay was immunoSEQ multiplex PCR, and TCRdb's table has in-frame clones only and misses some. This table has about 120,000 clones, over 75% appearing once. This material consisted of peripheral blood, taken on day 0 of MenACWY control vaccination. These receptor sequences come from an adult in good health.

This chain uses TRBV9 with TRBJ1-6, with a weak D call TRBD1 (6 bases). CDR3 length equals 16 residues. Between the trimmed V and J ends, which lost 5 bases and 1 base, there was a span of 13 bases. Germline CDR1 reads SGDLS; CDR2 reads YYNGEE. The CDR3 reads CASSSRGASYNSPLHF. For the CDR3, the DNA is TGTGCCAGCAGTAGCCGGGGGGCTTCCTATAATTCACCCCTCCACTTT.

This clone appeared once. J is TRBJ1-5 and V is TRBV18; D ambiguous. Germline V gene data show CDR1 as KGHSH and CDR2 as LQKENI. V was cut by 6 bases and J by 0 bases, with 6 bases left in between. The CDR3 covers 13 residues. CDR3 nucleotides: TGTGCCAGCTCGAGTGATAGCAATCAGCCCCAGCATTTT. Amino acid sequence: CASSSDSNQPQHF. The variable domain in full, with the rest retrieved from reference TRBV18 and TRBJ1-5, is NAGVMQNPRHLVRRRGQEARLRCSPMKGHSHVYWYRQLPEEGLKFMVYLQKENIIDESGMPKERFSAEFPKEGPSILRIQQVVRGDSAAYFCASSSDSNQPQHFGDGTRLSIL.

This sequence joins TRBV19 and TRBJ2-1; 11 bases line up with TRBD2. The CDR3 sequence is 16 residues long. Germline CDR1 LNHDA, CDR2 SQIVND (reference sequence). The ends lost 5 bases at V and 7 bases at J; junction bases unmatched: 10. The CDR3 nucleotides are TGTGCCAGTAGTGGCAGACTAGCGGGGTATGTAAATGAGCAGTTCTTC. The encoded protein is CASSGRLAGYVNEQFF.

V is TRBV7-6 and J is TRBJ2-1; 8 bases agree with TRBD2. The CDR3 has 15 amino acids. Trimming took 5 bases from V and 6 from J; bases not matched to a gene: 9. Germline CDR1 and CDR2: SGHVS and FNYEAQ. This CDR3 is CASSPRPGGSNEQFF. Written as DNA, the CDR3 is TGTGCCAGCAGCCCGAGGCCGGGGGGGAGCAATGAGCAGTTCTTC.

This chain joins TRBV7-2 and TRBJ1-5, with D hard to call. V gave up 0 bases and J gave up 1 base, with 7 bases separating them. Germline values: CDR1 SGHTA, CDR2 FQGNSA. The length of the CDR3 is 15 residues. The chain's CDR3 is CASSLAYQSNQPQHF. The CDR3 DNA follows: TGTGCCAGCAGCTTAGCGTACCAGAGCAATCAGCCCCAGCATTTT.

This clone was detected a few times. CDR3 sequence reads: CASSQDLGTYEQYF. DNA of the CDR3: TGTGCCAGCAGCCAAGATCTGGGGACCTACGAGCAGTACTTC. The V call is TRBV4-2, the J call TRBJ2-7; no clear D gene. Germline V gives CDR1 LGHNA, CDR2 YNFKEQ. V lost 0 bases to trimming and J lost 2 bases, with 8 bases between them. The CDR3 extends over 14 amino acids.

The rearrangement joins TRBV29-1 to TRBJ1-1; possibly TRBD1 for D (5 bases). CDR1 SQVTM and CDR2 ANQGSEA come from the germline V gene. V was shortened by 7 bases and J by 1 base, with 13 bases between the two germline ends. The CDR3 extends over 13 amino acids. The CDR3 sequence: CSAGRATNTEAFF. The CDR3 bases are TGCAGCGCGGGCAGGGCGACGAACACTGAAGCTTTCTTT.

The genes are TRBV21-1 and TRBJ2-2; TRBD2, as called in the table, went unchecked against the DNA. TRBV21-1 is assigned pseudogene status. CDR3 length equals 18 residues. CDR3 bases: TGTGCCAGCAGCAAAGGATTGGTAGACGGGACTTACACCGGGGAGCTGTTTTTT. Protein sequence: CASSKGLVDGTYTGELFF.

This clone was recorded a few times. V usage is TRBV19 and J usage is TRBJ2-3, with D hard to call. Germline values: CDR1 LNHDA, CDR2 SQIVND (reference sequence). This CDR3 contains 13 residues. V dropped 7 bases and J dropped 1 base, with 9 bases sitting between them. CDR3 DNA: TGTGCCAGTAACGGCGGCCGCACAGATACGCAGTATTTT. It codes for CASNGGRTDTQYF.

V gene TRBV6-4 combines with J gene TRBJ1-5, with unresolved D. Germline V gene data show CDR1 as MRHNA and CDR2 as SNTAGT. V was clipped by 1 base and J by 16 bases, with 20 bases between them. The CDR3 contains 14 residues. The DNA for the CDR3 is TGTGCCAGCAGTGACTTGAAGAGTCTTAGAGCAGGACATTTT. This encodes CASSDLKSLRAGHF.

This clone was counted once. The J gene is TRBJ2-3, the V gene TRBV12-3 or TRBV12-4, with D uncertain. Trimming took off 3 bases at V and 0 bases at J, with 4 bases between the two ends. CDR3 length equals 13 residues. In nucleotides, the CDR3 is TGTGCCAGCAGTTTCGCTAGCACAGATACGCAGTATTTT. This encodes CASSFASTDTQYF.

The rearrangement joins TRBV5-1 to TRBJ2-1, with 7 positions matching TRBD1. CDR3 length: 16 residues. Germline V gene data show CDR1 as SGHRS and CDR2 as YFSETQ. V lost 3 bases and J lost 0; bases outside the gene matches: 6. This chain's CDR3 is CASSSDRLSSYNEQFF. The CDR3 nucleotides are TGCGCCAGCAGCTCGGACAGGCTGAGCTCCTACAATGAGCAGTTCTTC.

The chain's CDR3 is CASSGFQGSYGYTF. As DNA, the CDR3 is TGTGCCAGCAGTGGTTTTCAGGGAAGCTATGGCTACACCTTC. The gene calls are TRBV2 and TRBJ1-2, with D possibly matching TRBD1 (5 bases). V was cut by 4 bases and J by 4 bases, with 13 bases left in between. CDR1 is SNHLY and CDR2 is FYNNEI in the germline V gene. CDR3 size: 14 residues. The full variable domain, its missing parts supplied by reference TRBV2 and TRBJ1-2, is EPEVTQTPSHQVTQMGQEVILRCVPISNHLYFYWYRQILGQKVEFLVSFYNNEISEKSEIFDDQFSVERPDGSNFTLKIRSTKLEDSAMYFCASSGFQGSYGYTFGSGTRLTVV.

V gene TRBV27 combines with J gene TRBJ2-1, with TRBD2 matching over 11 bases. Germline V CDR1 and CDR2: MNHEY, SMNVEV (reference sequence). This CDR3 region has 17 residues. V trimming: 5 bases; J trimming: 7 bases; junction bases outside the gene matches: 13. CDR3 region: CASSPRLAGSYPNEQFF. DNA of the CDR3: TGTGCCAGCAGTCCGCGACTAGCGGGGTCCTACCCAAATGAGCAGTTCTTC.

CDR3 DNA sequence: TGTGCCAGCAGTGCCTACCAAGAGACCCAGTACTTC. Its translation: CASSAYQETQYF. The J gene is TRBJ2-5, the V gene TRBV6-6; D gene uncertain. V was cut by 5 bases and J by 0 bases, with 4 bases left in between. The CDR3 extends over 12 amino acids. The V gene's germline CDR1 is MNHNY and CDR2 SVGAGI (reference sequence).

V and J are TRBV28 and TRBJ1-5; a weak D match, TRBD1 (6 bases). Germline V gene data show CDR1 as MDHEN and CDR2 as SYDVKM. With 6 bases removed from V and 0 bases from J, the gap between germline ends came to 12 bases. This CDR3 spans 15 amino acids. For the CDR3, the DNA is TGTGCCAGCAGCTACGGACAGAATAGCAATCAGCCCCAGCATTTT. Its protein product is CASSYGQNSNQPQHF.

CDR3 region: CASSLFSGGVYEQYF. In DNA, the CDR3 is TGTGCCAGCAGTTTATTCTCAGGGGGGGTGTACGAGCAGTACTTC. V usage is TRBV28 and J usage is TRBJ2-7; either TRBD1 or TRBD2 may supply D (7 bases each). Trimming left V 1 base short and J 4 bases short, with 14 bases between. Germline V lookup: CDR1 MDHEN, CDR2 SYDVKM. There are 15 residues in the CDR3. Looking up the rest from reference TRBV28 and TRBJ2-7 gives the full variable domain: DVKVTQSSRYLVKRTGEKVFLECVQDMDHENMFWYRQDPGLGLRLIYFSYDVKMKEKGDIPEGYSVSREKKERFSLILESASTNQTSMYLCASSLFSGGVYEQYFGPGTRLTVT.